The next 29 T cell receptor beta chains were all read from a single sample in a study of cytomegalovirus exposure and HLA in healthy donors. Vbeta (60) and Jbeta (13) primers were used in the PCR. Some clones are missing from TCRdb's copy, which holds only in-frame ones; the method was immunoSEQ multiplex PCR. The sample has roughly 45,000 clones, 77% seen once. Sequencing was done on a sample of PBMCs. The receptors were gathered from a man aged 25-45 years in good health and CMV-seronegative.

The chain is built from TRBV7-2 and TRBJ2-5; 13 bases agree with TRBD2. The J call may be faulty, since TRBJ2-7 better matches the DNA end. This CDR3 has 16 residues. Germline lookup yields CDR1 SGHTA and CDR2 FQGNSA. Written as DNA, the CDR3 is TGTGCCAGCAGCTTTACCGGGACTAGCGGGACTTACGAGCAGTACTTC. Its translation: CASSFTGTSGTYEQYF.

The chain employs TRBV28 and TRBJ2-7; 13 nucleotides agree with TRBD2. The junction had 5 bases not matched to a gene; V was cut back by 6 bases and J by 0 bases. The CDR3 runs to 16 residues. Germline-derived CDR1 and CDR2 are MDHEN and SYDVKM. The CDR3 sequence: CASSRGLAGVSYEQYF. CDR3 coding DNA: TGTGCCAGCAGCCGAGGACTAGCGGGGGTCTCCTACGAGCAGTACTTC.

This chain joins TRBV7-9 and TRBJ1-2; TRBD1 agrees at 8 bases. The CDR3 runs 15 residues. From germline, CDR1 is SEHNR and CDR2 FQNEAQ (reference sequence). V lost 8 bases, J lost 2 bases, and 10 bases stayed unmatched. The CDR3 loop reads CASRHGQGANYGYTF. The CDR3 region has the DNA TGTGCCAGCCGCCATGGGCAGGGGGCGAACTATGGCTACACCTTC. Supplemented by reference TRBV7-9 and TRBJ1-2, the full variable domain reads DTGVSQNPRHKITKRGQNVTFRCDPISEHNRLYWYRQTLGQGPEFLTYFQNEAQLEKSRLLSDRFSAERPKGSFSTLEIQRTEQGDSAMYLCASRHGQGANYGYTFGSGTRLTVV.

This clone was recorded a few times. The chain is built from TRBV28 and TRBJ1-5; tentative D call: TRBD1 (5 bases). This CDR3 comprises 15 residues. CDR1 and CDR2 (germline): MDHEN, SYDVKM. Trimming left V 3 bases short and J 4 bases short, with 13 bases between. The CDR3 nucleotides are TGTGCCAGCAGTTTGAGCGGGGCACGGAATCAGCCCCAGCATTTT. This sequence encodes CASSLSGARNQPQHF.

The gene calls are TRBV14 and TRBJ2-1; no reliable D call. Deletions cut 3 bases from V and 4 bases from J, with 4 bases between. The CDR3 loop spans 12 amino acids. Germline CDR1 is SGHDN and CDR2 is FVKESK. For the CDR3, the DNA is TGTGCCAGCAGCCACTTGTACAATGAGCAGTTCTTC. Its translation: CASSHLYNEQFF.

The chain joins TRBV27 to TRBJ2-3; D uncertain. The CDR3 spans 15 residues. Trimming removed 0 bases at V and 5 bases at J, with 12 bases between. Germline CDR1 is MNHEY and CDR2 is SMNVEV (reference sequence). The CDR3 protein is CASSLSVASGDTQYF. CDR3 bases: TGTGCCAGCAGTTTATCCGTGGCGTCGGGAGATACGCAGTATTTT.

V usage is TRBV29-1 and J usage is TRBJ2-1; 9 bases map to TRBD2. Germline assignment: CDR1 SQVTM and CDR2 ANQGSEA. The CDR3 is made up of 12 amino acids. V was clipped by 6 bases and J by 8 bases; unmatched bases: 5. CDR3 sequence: CSVAGTSYEQFF. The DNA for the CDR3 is TGCAGCGTCGCCGGGACTAGCTATGAGCAGTTCTTC.

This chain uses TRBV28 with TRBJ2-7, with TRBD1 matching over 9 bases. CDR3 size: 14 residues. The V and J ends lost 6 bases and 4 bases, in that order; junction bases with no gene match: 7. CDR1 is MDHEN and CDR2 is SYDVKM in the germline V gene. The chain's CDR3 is CASRPGQGLYEQYF. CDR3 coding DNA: TGTGCCAGCAGACCGGGACAGGGCTTATACGAGCAGTACTTC.

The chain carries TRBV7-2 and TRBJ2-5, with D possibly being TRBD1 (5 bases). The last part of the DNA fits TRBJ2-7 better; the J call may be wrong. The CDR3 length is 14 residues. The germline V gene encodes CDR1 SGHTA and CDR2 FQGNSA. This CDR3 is CASSPGREPYEQYF. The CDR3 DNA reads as TGTGCCAGCAGCCCAGGCAGGGAACCCTACGAGCAGTACTTC.

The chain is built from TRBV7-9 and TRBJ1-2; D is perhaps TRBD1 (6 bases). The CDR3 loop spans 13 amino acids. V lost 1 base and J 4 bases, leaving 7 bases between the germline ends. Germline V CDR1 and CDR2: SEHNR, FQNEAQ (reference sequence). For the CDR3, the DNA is TGTGCCAGCAGCTTAGGGGACACCTATGGCTACACCTTC. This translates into CASSLGDTYGYTF. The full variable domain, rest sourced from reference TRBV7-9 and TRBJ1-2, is DTGVSQNPRHKITKRGQNVTFRCDPISEHNRLYWYRQTLGQGPEFLTYFQNEAQLEKSRLLSDRFSAERPKGSFSTLEIQRTEQGDSAMYLCASSLGDTYGYTFGSGTRLTVV.

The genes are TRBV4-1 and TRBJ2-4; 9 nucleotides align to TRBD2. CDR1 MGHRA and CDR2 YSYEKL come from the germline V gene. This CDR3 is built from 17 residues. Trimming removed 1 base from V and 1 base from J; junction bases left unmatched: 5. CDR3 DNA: TGCGCCAGCAGCCAAGGCCCAGCGGGGGGCGCCAAAAACATTCAGTACTTC. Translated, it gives CASSQGPAGGAKNIQYF.

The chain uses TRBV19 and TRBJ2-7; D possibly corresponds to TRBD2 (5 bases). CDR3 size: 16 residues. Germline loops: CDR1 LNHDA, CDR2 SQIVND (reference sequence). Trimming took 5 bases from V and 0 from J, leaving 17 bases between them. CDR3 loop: CASSPTLTGGSYEQYF. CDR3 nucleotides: TGTGCCAGTAGTCCTACCCTAACTGGAGGCTCCTACGAGCAGTACTTC.

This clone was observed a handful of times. CDR3 sequence (DNA): TGTGCCAGCAGCTTAGCTATGACAGTGGTGAACACTGAAGCTTTCTTT. This translates into CASSLAMTVVNTEAFF. V gene TRBV7-2 combines with J gene TRBJ1-1; D perhaps matches TRBD1 (5 bases). This CDR3 is built from 16 residues. V was clipped by 0 bases and J by 0 bases, with 11 bases between them. Germline V gene data show CDR1 as SGHTA and CDR2 as FQGNSA.

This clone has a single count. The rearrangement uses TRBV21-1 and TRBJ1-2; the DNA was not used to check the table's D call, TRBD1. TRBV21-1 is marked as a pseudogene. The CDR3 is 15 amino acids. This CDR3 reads CASSKTFYRVGGYTF. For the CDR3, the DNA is TGTGCCAGCAGCAAAACATTTTACAGGGTTGGGGGCTACACCTTC.

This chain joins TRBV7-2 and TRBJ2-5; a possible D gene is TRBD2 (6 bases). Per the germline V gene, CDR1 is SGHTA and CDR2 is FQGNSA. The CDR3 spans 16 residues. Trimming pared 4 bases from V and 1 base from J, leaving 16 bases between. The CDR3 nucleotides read TGTGCCAGCAGCTACGCGTTCGGGGGTTCCCAAGAGACCCAGTACTTC. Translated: CASSYAFGGSQETQYF.

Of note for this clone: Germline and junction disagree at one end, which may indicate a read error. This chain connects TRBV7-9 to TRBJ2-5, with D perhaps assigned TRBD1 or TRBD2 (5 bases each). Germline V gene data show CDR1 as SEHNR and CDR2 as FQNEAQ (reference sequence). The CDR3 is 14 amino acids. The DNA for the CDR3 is TGTTCCAGCGGTCTCAGTGGGGCCCAAGAGACCCAGTACTTC. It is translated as CSSGLSGAQETQYF.

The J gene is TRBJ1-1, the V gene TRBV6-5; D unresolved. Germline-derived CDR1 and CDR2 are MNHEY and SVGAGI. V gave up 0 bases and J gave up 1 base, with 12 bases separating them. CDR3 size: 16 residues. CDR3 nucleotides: TGTGCCAGCAGTTACTCGACTGTTACTTCGAACACTGAAGCTTTCTTT. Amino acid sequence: CASSYSTVTSNTEAFF.

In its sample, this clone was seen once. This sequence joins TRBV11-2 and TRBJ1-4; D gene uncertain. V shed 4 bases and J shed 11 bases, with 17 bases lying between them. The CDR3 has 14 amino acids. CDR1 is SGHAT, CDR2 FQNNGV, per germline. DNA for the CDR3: TGTGCCAGCAGCTCAAGCCTGGGAGAAGGGAAACTGTTTTTT. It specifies CASSSSLGEGKLFF.

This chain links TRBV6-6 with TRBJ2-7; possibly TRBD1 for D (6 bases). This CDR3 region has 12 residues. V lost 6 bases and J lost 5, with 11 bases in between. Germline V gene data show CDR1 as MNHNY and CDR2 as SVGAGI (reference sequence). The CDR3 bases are TGTGCCAGCAGGTTAACAGGGAACGAGCAGTACTTC. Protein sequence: CASRLTGNEQYF.

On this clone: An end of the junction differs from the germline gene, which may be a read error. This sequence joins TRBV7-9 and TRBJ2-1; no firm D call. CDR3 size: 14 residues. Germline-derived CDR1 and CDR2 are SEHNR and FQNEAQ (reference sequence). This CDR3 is CASSPSLEVNGQFF. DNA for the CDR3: TGTGCCAGCAGCCCCTCGCTAGAAGTCAATGGGCAGTTCTTC.

CDR3 bases: TGTGCCAGCAGCCTTAGTAGTTTCCCTACAGATACGCAGTATTTT. Translation gives CASSLSSFPTDTQYF. The chain links TRBV7-6 to TRBJ2-3, with no clear D. This CDR3 contains 15 residues. Trimming removed 5 bases at V and 3 bases at J, with 15 bases between. CDR1 and CDR2 from the germline V gene are SGHVS and FNYEAQ.

CDR3 amino acids: CASSPGGIDTQYF. In nucleotides, the CDR3 is TGCGCCAGCAGCCCTGGCGGGATAGATACGCAGTATTTT. This chain uses TRBV5-1 with TRBJ2-3, with D possibly being TRBD2 (6 bases). V dropped 4 bases and J dropped 5 bases, with 11 bases sitting between them. This CDR3 spans 13 amino acids. Germline-derived CDR1 and CDR2 are SGHRS and YFSETQ.

The CDR3 DNA follows: TGTGCCAGCAGACGAGGGGCGGGAAACTATGGCTACACCTTC. Translated: CASRRGAGNYGYTF. The chain carries TRBV6-5 and TRBJ1-2; a weak D match, TRBD1 (5 bases). Trimming took 6 bases from V and 2 from J, leaving 13 bases between them. Germline CDR1 MNHEY, CDR2 SVGAGI. The CDR3 spans 14 residues.

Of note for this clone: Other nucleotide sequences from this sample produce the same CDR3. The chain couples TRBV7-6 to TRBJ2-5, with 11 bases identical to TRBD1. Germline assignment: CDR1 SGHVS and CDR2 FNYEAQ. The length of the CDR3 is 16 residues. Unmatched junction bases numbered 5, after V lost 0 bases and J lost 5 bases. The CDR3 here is CASSLAGQGAGETQYF. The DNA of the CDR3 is TGTGCCAGCAGCTTAGCTGGACAGGGGGCAGGGGAGACCCAGTACTTC.

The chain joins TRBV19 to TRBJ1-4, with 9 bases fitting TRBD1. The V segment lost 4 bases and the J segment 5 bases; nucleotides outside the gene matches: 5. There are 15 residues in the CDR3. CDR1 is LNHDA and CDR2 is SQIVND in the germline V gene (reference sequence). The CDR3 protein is CASSNRTGENEKLFF. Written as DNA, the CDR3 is TGTGCCAGTAGTAACCGGACAGGGGAGAATGAAAAACTGTTTTTT.

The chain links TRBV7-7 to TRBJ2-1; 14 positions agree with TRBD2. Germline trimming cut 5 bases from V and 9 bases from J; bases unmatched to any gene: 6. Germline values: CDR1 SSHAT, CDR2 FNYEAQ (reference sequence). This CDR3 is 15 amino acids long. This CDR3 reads CASSTGLAGAGEQFF. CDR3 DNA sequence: TGTGCCAGCAGCACGGGACTAGCGGGAGCCGGTGAGCAGTTCTTC.

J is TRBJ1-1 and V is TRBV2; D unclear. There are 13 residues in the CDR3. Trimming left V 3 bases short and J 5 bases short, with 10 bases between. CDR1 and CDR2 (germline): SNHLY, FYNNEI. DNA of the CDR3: TGTGCCAGCAGTGACCGGGAAAGGACTGAAGCTTTCTTT. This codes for CASSDRERTEAFF.

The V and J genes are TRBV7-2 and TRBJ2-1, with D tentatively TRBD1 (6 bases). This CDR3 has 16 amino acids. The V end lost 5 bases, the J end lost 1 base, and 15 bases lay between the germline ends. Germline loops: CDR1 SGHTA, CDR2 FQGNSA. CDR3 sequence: CASSLFGGASYNEQFF. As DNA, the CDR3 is TGTGCCAGCAGCCTATTTGGGGGCGCATCCTACAATGAGCAGTTCTTC.

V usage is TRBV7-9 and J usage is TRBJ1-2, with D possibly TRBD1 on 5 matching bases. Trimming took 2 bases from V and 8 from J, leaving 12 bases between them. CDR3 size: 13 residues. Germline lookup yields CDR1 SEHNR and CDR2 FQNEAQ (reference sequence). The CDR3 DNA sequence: TGTGCCAGCAGCTTACCAGGGTTGGGGGGCTACACCTTC. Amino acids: CASSLPGLGGYTF. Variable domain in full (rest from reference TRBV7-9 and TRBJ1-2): DTGVSQNPRHKITKRGQNVTFRCDPISEHNRLYWYRQTLGQGPEFLTYFQNEAQLEKSRLLSDRFSAERPKGSFSTLEIQRTEQGDSAMYLCASSLPGLGGYTFGSGTRLTVV.